The 22 T cell receptor beta chains below come from one sample, sequenced in a study of PD-L1 blockade in urothelial cancer (dated by TCRdb to the late 2010s). Receptor amplification or capture employed the immunoSEQ multiplex PCR assay. TCRdb holds this immuneACCESS table with in-frame rearrangements only. Some clones are missing; in checked studies, unresolved V genes explain under half, and the rest has no known cause. Present in this sample are approximately 32,000 clones, about 80% of which were seen just once. The ten top clones hold 3.5% of the sample. The material was PBMCs, obtained around atezolizumab (anti-PD-L1) treatment. Source of these receptors: a man in his 70s with urothelial cancer.

The rearrangement links TRBV28 to TRBJ1-2, with 10 bases lining up with TRBD1. With 2 bases clipped from V and 4 bases from J, the junction kept 13 bases outside the gene matches. Germline CDR1 is MDHEN and CDR2 is SYDVKM. This CDR3 comprises 18 residues. CDR3 sequence: CASSLGGGPGQGSYGYTF. CDR3 in DNA: TGTGCCAGCAGTTTAGGTGGCGGACCGGGACAGGGGAGCTATGGCTACACCTTC.

The chain couples TRBV7-8 to TRBJ1-1, with 7 nucleotides matching TRBD1. The germline gives CDR1 SGHVS, CDR2 FQNEAQ. V gave up 0 bases and J gave up 2 bases; unmatched junction bases: 9. The CDR3 loop spans 17 amino acids. CDR3: CASSLAMGQQFNTEAFF. In nucleotides, the CDR3 is TGTGCCAGCAGCTTAGCGATGGGACAGCAGTTCAACACTGAAGCTTTCTTT.

The table lists this clone with a few counts. The chain couples TRBV7-6 to TRBJ1-6; perhaps TRBD1 as D (5 bases). This CDR3 has 16 amino acids. Trimming left V 4 bases short and J 8 bases short, with 18 bases between. Germline V gives CDR1 SGHVS, CDR2 FNYEAQ. The CDR3 DNA is TGTGCCAGCAGCTCGCGTGGAGGGGCACAGCATTCACCCCTCCACTTT. Translating gives CASSSRGGAQHSPLHF.

V gene TRBV13 combines with J gene TRBJ2-1, with D possibly matching TRBD1 (6 bases). The CDR3 loop spans 14 amino acids. The V and J ends lost 5 bases and 0 bases respectively, with 8 bases between them. CDR1 is PRHDT, CDR2 FYEKMQ, per germline (reference sequence). For the CDR3, the DNA is TGTGCCAGCAGCGGGGGCGTCTCCTACAATGAGCAGTTCTTC. The encoded protein is CASSGGVSYNEQFF.

This clone was detected only a few times. V and J are TRBV30 and TRBJ1-1; 7 bases map to TRBD1. V shed 6 bases, J shed 0 bases, and the junction held 7 bases outside the gene matches. This CDR3 comprises 14 residues. Germline values: CDR1 GTSNPN, CDR2 SVGIG (reference sequence). The CDR3 loop reads CACPGTAMNTEAFF. The DNA for the CDR3 is TGTGCCTGTCCCGGGACAGCCATGAACACTGAAGCTTTCTTT.

This chain links TRBV2 with TRBJ2-1, with D possibly being TRBD2 (5 bases). The CDR3 is made up of 17 amino acids. Germline CDR1 SNHLY, CDR2 FYNNEI. With 5 bases removed from V and 0 bases from J, the gap between germline ends came to 17 bases. The DNA for the CDR3 is TGTGCCAGCAGTCCCGACGTAGCGCAAAGCTCCTACAATGAGCAGTTCTTC. This sequence encodes CASSPDVAQSSYNEQFF.

The genes are TRBV5-4 and TRBJ2-1; the match to TRBD2 covers 9 bases. CDR1 and CDR2 (germline): SGHNT, YYREEE (reference sequence). This CDR3 is 15 amino acids long. V gave up 6 bases and J gave up 8 bases; unmatched junction bases: 12. The CDR3 here is CASTPTRGRADEQFF. The DNA of the CDR3 is TGTGCCAGCACCCCGACTCGCGGGAGGGCCGATGAGCAGTTCTTC.

The chain uses TRBV21-1 and TRBJ1-4. TRBV21-1 is shown as a pseudogene. The CDR3 is 14 amino acids. CDR3 nucleotides: TGTGCCAGCAGCACGGCGGCAGATAATGAAAAACTGTTTTTT. Its protein is CASSTAADNEKLFF.

The CDR3 loop reads CASRTGQGMQPQHF. The CDR3 DNA reads as TGTGCCAGCAGGACGGGACAGGGGATGCAGCCCCAGCATTTT. This rearrangement joins TRBV6-5 to TRBJ1-5; 10 bases align to TRBD1. The CDR3 has 14 amino acids. V dropped 6 bases and J dropped 7; count of bases not matched to a gene: 6. Germline values: CDR1 MNHEY, CDR2 SVGAGI.

This clone appeared a single time. V is TRBV7-8 and J is TRBJ1-2; 8 bases map to TRBD1. The germline V gene has CDR1 SGHVS and CDR2 FQNEAQ. The CDR3 totals 16 residues. V shed 5 bases and J 6 bases; nucleotides not matched to a gene: 14. The CDR3 DNA reads as TGTGCCAGCAGCCCCCGGACAGGGCAGAGGCTCGATGGCTACACCTTC. This translates into CASSPRTGQRLDGYTF.

This clone turned up a few times. The gene calls are TRBV5-1 and TRBJ2-1; 8 bases align to TRBD2. The V gene end was trimmed by 1 base and the J gene end by 9 bases; junction bases not matched to a gene: 9. The germline V gene encodes CDR1 SGHRS and CDR2 YFSETQ. The CDR3 has 15 residues. The CDR3: CASSLSGGGLREQFF. CDR3 DNA sequence: TGCGCCAGCAGCTTGTCCGGGGGGGGTCTTCGTGAGCAGTTCTTC.

In this sample, this clone turned up once. This rearrangement joins TRBV5-4 to TRBJ2-7, with 7 bases that match TRBD1. CDR1 and CDR2 from the germline V gene are SGHNT and YYREEE (reference sequence). CDR3 length: 12 amino acids. V lost 4 bases and J lost 6; bases outside the gene matches: 4. CDR3 residues: CASSTQGSEQYF. The CDR3 DNA reads as TGTGCCAGCAGCACACAGGGGAGCGAGCAGTACTTC.

In this sample, this clone turned up a few times. CDR3 protein: CASRPRTGYDNEQFF. CDR3 DNA sequence: TGTGCCAGCAGACCTAGGACAGGATATGACAATGAGCAGTTCTTC. The chain employs TRBV6-1 and TRBJ2-1; 7 positions agree with TRBD1. The V gene's germline CDR1 is MNHNS and CDR2 SASEGT. The V and J ends lost 6 bases and 5 bases, in that order; junction bases with no gene match: 10. The CDR3 is made up of 15 amino acids.

The chain combines TRBV4-1 with TRBJ2-7; no firm D call. The germline V gene has CDR1 MGHRA and CDR2 YSYEKL. This CDR3 comprises 13 residues. The germline V and J ends were trimmed by 6 bases and 2 bases, with 11 bases remaining between them. The CDR3 sequence is CASSRTDAYEQYF. DNA of the CDR3: TGCGCCAGCAGTCGAACAGACGCCTACGAGCAGTACTTC.

The chain uses TRBV4-2 and TRBJ2-3; TRBD2 matches 10 bases. CDR1 is LGHNA and CDR2 is YNFKEQ in the germline V gene. V shed 1 base and J 4 bases; nucleotides not matched to a gene: 5. This CDR3 comprises 16 residues. CDR3 sequence: CASSQVVAGGADTQYF. In DNA, the CDR3 is TGTGCCAGCAGCCAAGTGGTAGCGGGGGGCGCAGATACGCAGTATTTT.

The chain links TRBV6-5 to TRBJ1-4; TRBD1 might be the D (5 bases). The CDR3 has 15 residues. The V end lost 8 bases, the J end lost 15 bases, and 28 bases lay between the germline ends. Germline V CDR1 and CDR2: MNHEY, SVGAGI. Written as DNA, the CDR3 is TGTGCCAGCCGTGCAGGGCCAGGCCTTAATGAAAAGGTGTTTTTT. This gives the protein CASRAGPGLNEKVFF.

This chain uses TRBV19 with TRBJ2-1, with TRBD1 identical over 9 bases. The length of the CDR3 is 16 residues. Losses at the gene ends were 2 bases for V and 5 bases for J; bases not matched to a gene: 7. Germline V CDR1 and CDR2: LNHDA, SQIVND (reference sequence). The CDR3: CASSIPPGTGHNEQFF. CDR3 DNA sequence: TGTGCCAGTAGTATACCCCCCGGGACAGGGCACAATGAGCAGTTCTTC.

This clone was picked up one time. The chain has TRBV9 and TRBJ1-1; 7 nucleotides line up with TRBD1. Germline CDR1 is SGDLS and CDR2 is YYNGEE. CDR3 length equals 13 residues. Germline trimming cut 1 base from V and 6 bases from J; bases unmatched to any gene: 3. Here the CDR3 reads CASSVTGTAEAFF. The CDR3, as DNA: TGTGCCAGCAGCGTAACCGGGACAGCTGAAGCTTTCTTT.

Only a few counts were recorded for this clone. J is TRBJ2-2 and V is TRBV7-9; a possible D gene is TRBD1 (5 bases). CDR1 and CDR2 from the germline V gene are SEHNR and FQNEAQ (reference sequence). V was trimmed by 7 bases and J by 0 bases, leaving 15 bases between them. CDR3 length equals 16 residues. The CDR3 sequence is CASIIPGIANTGELFF. In DNA, the CDR3 is TGTGCCAGCATCATCCCAGGGATCGCGAACACCGGGGAGCTGTTTTTT.

This chain connects TRBV7-6 to TRBJ2-7, with D hard to call. V was clipped by 4 bases and J by 7 bases, with 11 bases between them. CDR1 and CDR2 (germline): SGHVS, FNYEAQ. The length of the CDR3 is 12 residues. The CDR3 DNA sequence: TGTGCCAGCAGCTCGCCTTTCGGGGAGCAGTACTTC. Translating it yields CASSSPFGEQYF.

V usage is TRBV4-3 and J usage is TRBJ1-2; tentative D call: TRBD1 (5 bases). The CDR3 sequence is 15 residues long. Germline CDR1 is LGHNA and CDR2 is YSLEER. V was clipped by 4 bases and J by 8 bases, with 20 bases between them. The CDR3 is CASSRSRGVVEGYTF. The CDR3 DNA is TGCGCCAGCAGCCGAAGCCGGGGGGTCGTTGAAGGCTACACCTTC.

The chain has TRBV5-1 and TRBJ1-1, with D possibly being TRBD1 (5 bases). V lost 4 bases and J lost 4, with 20 bases in between. Looked up from germline, CDR1 is SGHRS and CDR2 is YFSETQ. The CDR3 contains 16 residues. The DNA for the CDR3 is TGCGCCAGCAGCCCTCTTTTGGCGGGGACGGGCACTGAAGCTTTCTTT. This translates into CASSPLLAGTGTEAFF. The complete variable domain, with remaining parts taken from reference TRBV5-1 and TRBJ1-1, reads KAGVTQTPRYLIKTRGQQVTLSCSPISGHRSVSWYQQTPGQGLQFLFEYFSETQRNKGNFPGRFSGRQFSNSRSEMNVSTLELGDSALYLCASSPLLAGTGTEAFFGQGTRLTVV.